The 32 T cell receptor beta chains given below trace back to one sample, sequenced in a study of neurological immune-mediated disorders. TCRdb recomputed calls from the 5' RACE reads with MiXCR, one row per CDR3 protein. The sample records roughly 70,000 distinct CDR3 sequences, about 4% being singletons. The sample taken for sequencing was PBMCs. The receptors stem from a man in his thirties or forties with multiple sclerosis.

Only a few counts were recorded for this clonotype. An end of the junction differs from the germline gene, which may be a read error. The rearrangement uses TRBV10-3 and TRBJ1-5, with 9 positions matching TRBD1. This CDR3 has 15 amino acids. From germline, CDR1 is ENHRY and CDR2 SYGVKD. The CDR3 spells CAISEQGASNQPQNF. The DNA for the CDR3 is TGTGCCATCAGTGAACAGGGGGCTAGCAATCAGCCCCAGAATTTT.

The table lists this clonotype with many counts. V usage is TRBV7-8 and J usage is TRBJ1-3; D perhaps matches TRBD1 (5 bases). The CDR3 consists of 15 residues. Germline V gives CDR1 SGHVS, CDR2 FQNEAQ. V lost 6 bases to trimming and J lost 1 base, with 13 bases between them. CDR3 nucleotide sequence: TGTGCCAGCAGTCGCCCAGGGCGATCTGGAAACACCATATATTTT. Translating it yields CASSRPGRSGNTIYF.

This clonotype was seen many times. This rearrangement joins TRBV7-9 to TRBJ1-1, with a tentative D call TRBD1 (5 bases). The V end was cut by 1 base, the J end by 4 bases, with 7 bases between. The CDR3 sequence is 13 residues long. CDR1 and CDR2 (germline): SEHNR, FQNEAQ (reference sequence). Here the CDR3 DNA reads TGTGCCAGCAGCTTAGTCAGGGTCACTGAAGCTTTCTTT. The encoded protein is CASSLVRVTEAFF.

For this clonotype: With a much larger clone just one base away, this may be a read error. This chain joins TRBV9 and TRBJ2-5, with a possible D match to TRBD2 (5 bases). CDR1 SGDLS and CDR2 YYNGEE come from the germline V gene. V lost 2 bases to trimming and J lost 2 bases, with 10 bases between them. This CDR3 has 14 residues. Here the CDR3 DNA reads TGTGCCAGCAGCGTCGAGGGAAAGCAAGAGACCCAGTACTTC. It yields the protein CASSVEGKQETQYF.

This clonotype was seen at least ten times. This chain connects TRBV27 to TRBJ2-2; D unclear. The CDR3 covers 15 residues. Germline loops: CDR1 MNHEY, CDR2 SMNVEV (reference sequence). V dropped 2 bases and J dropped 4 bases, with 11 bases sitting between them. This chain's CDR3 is CASSLDPRGTGELFF. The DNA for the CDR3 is TGTGCCAGCAGTTTAGACCCCAGAGGCACCGGGGAGCTGTTTTTT.

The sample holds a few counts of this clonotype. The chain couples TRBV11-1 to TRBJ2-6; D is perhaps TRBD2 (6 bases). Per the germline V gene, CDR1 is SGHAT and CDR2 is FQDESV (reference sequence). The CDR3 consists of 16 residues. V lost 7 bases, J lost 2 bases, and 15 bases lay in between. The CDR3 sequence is CASTTNSGAGANVLTF. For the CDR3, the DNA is TGTGCCAGCACCACAAATTCGGGGGCTGGGGCCAACGTCCTGACTTTC.

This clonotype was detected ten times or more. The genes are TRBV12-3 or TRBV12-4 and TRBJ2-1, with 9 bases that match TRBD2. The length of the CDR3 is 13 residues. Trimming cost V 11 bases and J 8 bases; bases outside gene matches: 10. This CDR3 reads CAVGRGGIYEQFF. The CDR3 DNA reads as TGTGCCGTGGGGCGGGGGGGTATCTATGAGCAGTTCTTC.

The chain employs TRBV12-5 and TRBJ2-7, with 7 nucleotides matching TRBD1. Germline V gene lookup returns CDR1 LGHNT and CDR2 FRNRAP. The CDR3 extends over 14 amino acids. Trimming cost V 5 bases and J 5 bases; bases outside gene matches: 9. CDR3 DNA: TGTGCTAGTGGTACCCCGGACAGGACTGACGAGCAGTACTTC. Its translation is CASGTPDRTDEQYF.

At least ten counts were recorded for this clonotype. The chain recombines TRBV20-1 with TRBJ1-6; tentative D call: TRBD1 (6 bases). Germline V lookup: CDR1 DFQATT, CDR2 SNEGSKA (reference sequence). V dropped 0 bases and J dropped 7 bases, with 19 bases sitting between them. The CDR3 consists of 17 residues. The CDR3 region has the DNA TGCAGTGCTAGAGACCCGACAGGAAAAATTCTAAATTCACCCCTCCACTTT. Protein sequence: CSARDPTGKILNSPLHF.

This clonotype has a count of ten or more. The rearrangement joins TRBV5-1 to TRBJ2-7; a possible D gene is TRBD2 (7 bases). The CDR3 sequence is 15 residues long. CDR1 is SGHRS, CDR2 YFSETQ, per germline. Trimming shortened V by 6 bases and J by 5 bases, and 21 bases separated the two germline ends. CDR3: CASTGGPGDTHEQYF. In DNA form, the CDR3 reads TGCGCCAGCACCGGGGGGCCGGGGGACACTCACGAGCAGTACTTC.

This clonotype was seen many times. CDR3 DNA sequence: TGCAGTGCTAGTTCTCAGGGATTTACTGAGCAGTACTTC. Translated, it gives CSASSQGFTEQYF. The chain has TRBV20-1 and TRBJ2-7; D possibly corresponds to TRBD1 (5 bases). Deletions cut 3 bases from V and 7 bases from J, with 16 bases between. The germline V gene has CDR1 DFQATT and CDR2 SNEGSKA (reference sequence). There are 13 residues in the CDR3.

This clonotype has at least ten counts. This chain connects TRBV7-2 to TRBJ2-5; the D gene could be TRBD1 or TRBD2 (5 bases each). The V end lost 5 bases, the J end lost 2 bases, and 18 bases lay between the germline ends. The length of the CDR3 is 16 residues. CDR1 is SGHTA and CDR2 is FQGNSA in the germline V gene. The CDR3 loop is CASSTPRDQTQETQYF. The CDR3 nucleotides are TGTGCCAGCAGCACCCCTCGGGACCAAACACAAGAGACCCAGTACTTC.

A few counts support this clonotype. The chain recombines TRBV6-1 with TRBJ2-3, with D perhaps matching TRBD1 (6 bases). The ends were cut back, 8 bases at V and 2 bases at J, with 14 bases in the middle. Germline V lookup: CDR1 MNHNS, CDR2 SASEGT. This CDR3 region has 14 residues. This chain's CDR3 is CASRTEHHTDTQYF. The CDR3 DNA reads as TGTGCCAGCCGGACAGAGCACCACACAGATACGCAGTATTTT.

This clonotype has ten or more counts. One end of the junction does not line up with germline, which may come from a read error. The CDR3 here is CSARDLKALF. CDR3 coding DNA: TGCAGTGCTAGAGACCTTAAGGCGCTCTTT. This sequence joins TRBV20-1 and TRBJ1-1; D is uncertain. Germline CDR1 and CDR2: DFQATT and SNEGSKA (reference sequence). The CDR3 loop spans 10 amino acids.

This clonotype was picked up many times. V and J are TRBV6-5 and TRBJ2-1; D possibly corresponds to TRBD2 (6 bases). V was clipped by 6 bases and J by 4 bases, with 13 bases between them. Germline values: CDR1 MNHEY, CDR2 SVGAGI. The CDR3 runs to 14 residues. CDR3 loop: CASRPPGRYNEQFF. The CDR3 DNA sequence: TGTGCCAGCAGACCCCCAGGGAGGTACAATGAGCAGTTCTTC.

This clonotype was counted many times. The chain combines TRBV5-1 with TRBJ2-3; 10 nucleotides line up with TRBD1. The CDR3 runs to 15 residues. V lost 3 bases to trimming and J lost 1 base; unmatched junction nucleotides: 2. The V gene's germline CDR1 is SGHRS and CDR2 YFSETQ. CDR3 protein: CASSSGQGGTDTQYF. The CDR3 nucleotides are TGCGCCAGCAGCTCCGGACAGGGGGGCACAGATACGCAGTATTTT.

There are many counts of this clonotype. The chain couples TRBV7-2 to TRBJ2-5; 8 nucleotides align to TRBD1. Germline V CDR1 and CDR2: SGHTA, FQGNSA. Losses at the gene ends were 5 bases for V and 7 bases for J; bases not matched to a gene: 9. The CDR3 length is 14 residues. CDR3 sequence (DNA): TGTGCCAGCAGCCCCCGGGACAGGCTATGGACCCAGTACTTC. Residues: CASSPRDRLWTQYF.

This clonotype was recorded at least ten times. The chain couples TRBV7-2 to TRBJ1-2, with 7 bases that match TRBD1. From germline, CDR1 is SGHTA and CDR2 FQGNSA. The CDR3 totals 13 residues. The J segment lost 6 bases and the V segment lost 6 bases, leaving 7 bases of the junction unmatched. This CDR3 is CASSLGQIDGYTF. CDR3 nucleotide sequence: TGTGCCAGCAGTTTGGGACAGATTGATGGCTACACCTTC. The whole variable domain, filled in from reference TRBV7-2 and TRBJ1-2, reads GAGVSQSPSNKVTEKGKDVELRCDPISGHTALYWYRQSLGQGLEFLIYFQGNSAPDKSGLPSDRFSAERTGGSVSTLTIQRTQQEDSAVYLCASSLGQIDGYTFGSGTRLTVV.

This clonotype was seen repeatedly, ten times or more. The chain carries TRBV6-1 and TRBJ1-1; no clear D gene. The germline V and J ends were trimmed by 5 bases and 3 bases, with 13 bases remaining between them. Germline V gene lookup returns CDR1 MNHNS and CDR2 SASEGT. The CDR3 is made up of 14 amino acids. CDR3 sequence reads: CASSKTWMDTEAFF. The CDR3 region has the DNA TGTGCCAGCAGTAAGACCTGGATGGACACTGAAGCTTTCTTT.

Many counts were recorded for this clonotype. Written as DNA, the CDR3 is TGTGCCAGCAGCGCGAGGGGGAGGGGGACTAACTATGGCTACACCTTC. Its protein is CASSARGRGTNYGYTF. The rearrangement joins TRBV9 to TRBJ1-2; weak D call: TRBD1 (6 bases). The CDR3 runs 16 residues. CDR1 is SGDLS, CDR2 YYNGEE, per germline. Trimming left V 3 bases short and J 0 bases short, with 15 bases between. The complete variable domain, with remaining parts taken from reference TRBV9 and TRBJ1-2, reads DSGVTQTPKHLITATGQRVTLRCSPRSGDLSVYWYQQSLDQGLQFLIQYYNGEERAKGNILERFSAQQFPDLHSELNLSSLELGDSALYFCASSARGRGTNYGYTFGSGTRLTVV.

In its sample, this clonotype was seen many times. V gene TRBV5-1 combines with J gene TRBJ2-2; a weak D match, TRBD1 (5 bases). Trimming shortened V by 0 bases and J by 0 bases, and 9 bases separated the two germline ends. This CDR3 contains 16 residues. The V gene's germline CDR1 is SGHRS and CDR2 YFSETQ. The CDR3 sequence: CASSLGTNANTGELFF. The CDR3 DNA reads TGCGCCAGCAGCTTGGGGACAAACGCGAACACCGGGGAGCTGTTTTTT.

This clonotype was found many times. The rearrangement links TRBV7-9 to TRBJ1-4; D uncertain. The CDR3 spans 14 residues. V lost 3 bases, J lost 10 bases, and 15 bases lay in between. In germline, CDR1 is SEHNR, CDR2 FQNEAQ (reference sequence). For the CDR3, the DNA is TGTGCCAGCAGCTTCAATCATGCGGCGGGAAAACTGTTTTTT. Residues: CASSFNHAAGKLFF.

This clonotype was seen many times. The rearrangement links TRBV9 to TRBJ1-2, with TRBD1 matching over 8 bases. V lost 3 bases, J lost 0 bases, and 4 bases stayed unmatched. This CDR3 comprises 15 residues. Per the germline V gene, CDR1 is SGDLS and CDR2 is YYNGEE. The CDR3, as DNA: TGTGCCAGCAGCGCCGGGACAGGACCTAACTATGGCTACACCTTC. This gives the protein CASSAGTGPNYGYTF.

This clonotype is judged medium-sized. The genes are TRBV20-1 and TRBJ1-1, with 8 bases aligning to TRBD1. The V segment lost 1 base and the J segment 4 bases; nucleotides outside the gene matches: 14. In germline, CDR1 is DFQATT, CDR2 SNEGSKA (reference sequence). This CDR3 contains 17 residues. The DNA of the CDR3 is TGCAGTGCTAGAGGGTTGGACAGGGATAGTTTAGGCACTGAAGCTTTCTTT. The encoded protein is CSARGLDRDSLGTEAFF.

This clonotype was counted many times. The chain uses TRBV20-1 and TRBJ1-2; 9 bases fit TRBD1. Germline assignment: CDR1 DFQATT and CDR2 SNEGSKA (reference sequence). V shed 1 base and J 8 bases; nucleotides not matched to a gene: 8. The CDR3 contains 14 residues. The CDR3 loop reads CSARADRGVGGYTF. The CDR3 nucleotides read TGCAGTGCTAGAGCTGACAGGGGGGTTGGAGGCTACACCTTC.

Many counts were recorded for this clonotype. CDR3 residues: CASSPRRASGGTDTQYF. DNA for the CDR3: TGTGCCAGCAGCCCCAGACGGGCTAGCGGGGGTACAGATACGCAGTATTTT. This chain links TRBV14 with TRBJ2-3; 10 bases are a match to TRBD2. J lost 3 bases, V lost 4 bases, and 10 bases had no gene match. CDR3 length: 17 residues. Germline assignment: CDR1 SGHDN and CDR2 FVKESK.

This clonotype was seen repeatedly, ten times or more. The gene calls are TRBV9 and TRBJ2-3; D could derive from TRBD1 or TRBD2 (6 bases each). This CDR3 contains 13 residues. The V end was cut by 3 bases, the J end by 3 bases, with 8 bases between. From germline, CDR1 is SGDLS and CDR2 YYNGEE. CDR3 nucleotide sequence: TGTGCCAGCAGCGAGGGGGGAACAGATACGCAGTATTTT. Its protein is CASSEGGTDTQYF.

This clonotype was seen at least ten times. The CDR3 bases are TGTGCCATCAGTGGAGACGAGCAGTACTTC. Its protein is CAISGDEQYF. The chain couples TRBV10-3 to TRBJ2-7; D is ambiguous. The CDR3 consists of 10 residues. Trimming removed 4 bases at V and 5 bases at J, with 3 bases between. Germline CDR1 reads ENHRY; CDR2 reads SYGVKD.

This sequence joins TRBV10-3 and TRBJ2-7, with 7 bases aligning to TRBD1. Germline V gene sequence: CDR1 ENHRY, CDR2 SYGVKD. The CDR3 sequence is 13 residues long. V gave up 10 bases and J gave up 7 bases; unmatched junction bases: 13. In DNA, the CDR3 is TGTGCCACGAAGGACAGGTTGGAAATAGAGCAGTACTTC. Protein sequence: CATKDRLEIEQYF.

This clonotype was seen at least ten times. CDR3 DNA: TGTGCCAGCAGCTTACAGGGGGCGCGCCACGAGCAGTACTTC. Its protein is CASSLQGARHEQYF. The chain uses TRBV5-4 and TRBJ2-7; 9 bases line up with TRBD1. CDR3 size: 14 residues. The V gene end was trimmed by 2 bases and the J gene end by 5 bases; junction bases not matched to a gene: 5. Germline CDR1 SGHNT, CDR2 YYREEE (reference sequence).

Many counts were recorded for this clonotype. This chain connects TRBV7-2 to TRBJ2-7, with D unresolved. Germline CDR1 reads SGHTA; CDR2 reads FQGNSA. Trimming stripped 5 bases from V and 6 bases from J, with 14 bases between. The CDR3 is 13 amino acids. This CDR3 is CASSPAQSGEQYF. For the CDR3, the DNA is TGTGCCAGCAGCCCCGCCCAGTCCGGCGAGCAGTACTTC.

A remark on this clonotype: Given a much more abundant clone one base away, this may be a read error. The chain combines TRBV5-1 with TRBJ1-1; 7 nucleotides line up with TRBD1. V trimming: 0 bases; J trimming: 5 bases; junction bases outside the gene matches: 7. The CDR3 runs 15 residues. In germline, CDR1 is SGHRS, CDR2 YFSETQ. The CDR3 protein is CASSLVRDRETEAFF. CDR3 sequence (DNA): TGCGCCAGCAGCTTGGTCCGGGACAGAGAGACTGAAGCTTTCTTT.